This T cell receptor (beta chain) is drawn from a study of T cell responses to AZD1222 COVID-19 vaccine. Using immunoSEQ multiplex PCR, the repertoire was profiled, and TCRdb retains in-frame clones only, with some absent. This table has 100,000 to 110,000 clones, 85% to 95% appearing once. The CDR3 covers 14 residues. V was clipped by 4 bases and J by 5 bases, with 15 bases between them. Germline V lookup: CDR1 SGHTS, CDR2 YDEGEE. V and J are TRBV5-8 and TRBJ1-1; D perhaps matches TRBD1 (5 bases). The sequenced sample was peripheral blood, obtained on day 0 of AZD1222 vaccination. The TCR originated in an adult in good health. The CDR3: CASSQRTYRTEAFF. For the CDR3, the DNA is TGTGCCAGCAGCCAAAGGACATATCGTACTGAAGCTTTCTTT.